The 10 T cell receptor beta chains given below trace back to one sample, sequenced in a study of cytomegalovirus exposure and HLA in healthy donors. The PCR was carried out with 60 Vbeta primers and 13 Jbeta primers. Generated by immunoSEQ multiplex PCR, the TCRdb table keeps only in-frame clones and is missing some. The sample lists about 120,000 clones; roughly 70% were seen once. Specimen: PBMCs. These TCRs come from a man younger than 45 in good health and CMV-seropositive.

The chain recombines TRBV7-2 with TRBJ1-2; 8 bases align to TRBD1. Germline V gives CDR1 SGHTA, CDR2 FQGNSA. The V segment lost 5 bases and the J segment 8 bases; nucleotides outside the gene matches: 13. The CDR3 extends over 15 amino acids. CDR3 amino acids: CASSVLSTGARGYTF. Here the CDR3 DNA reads TGTGCCAGCAGCGTACTTTCGACAGGGGCTCGAGGCTACACCTTC.

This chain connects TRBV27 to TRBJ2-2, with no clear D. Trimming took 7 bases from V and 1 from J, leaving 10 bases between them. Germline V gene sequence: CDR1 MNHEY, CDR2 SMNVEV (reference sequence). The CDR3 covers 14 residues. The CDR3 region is CASTPGLNTGELFF. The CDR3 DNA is TGTGCCAGCACCCCCGGTTTGAACACCGGGGAGCTGTTTTTT.

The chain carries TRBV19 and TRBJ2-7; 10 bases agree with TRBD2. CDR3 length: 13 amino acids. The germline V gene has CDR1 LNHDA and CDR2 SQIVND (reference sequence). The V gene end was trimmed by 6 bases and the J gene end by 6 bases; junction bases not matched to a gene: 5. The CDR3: CASSQGLATEQYF. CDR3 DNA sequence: TGTGCCAGTAGCCAGGGACTAGCGACCGAGCAGTACTTC.

The CDR3 DNA sequence: TGTGCCAGCAGCTTACCGGCGGCACCCCTCCACTTT. Translated: CASSLPAAPLHF. This chain joins TRBV5-6 and TRBJ1-6; D not certain. V gave up 2 bases and J gave up 11 bases, with 8 bases separating them. The germline V gene has CDR1 SGHDT and CDR2 YYEEEE. This CDR3 spans 12 amino acids.

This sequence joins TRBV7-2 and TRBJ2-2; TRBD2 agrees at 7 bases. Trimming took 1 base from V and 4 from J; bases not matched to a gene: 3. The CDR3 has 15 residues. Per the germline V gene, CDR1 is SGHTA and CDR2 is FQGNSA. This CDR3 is CASSLVRTSTGELFF. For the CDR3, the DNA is TGTGCCAGCAGCTTAGTCCGGACTAGCACCGGGGAGCTGTTTTTT.

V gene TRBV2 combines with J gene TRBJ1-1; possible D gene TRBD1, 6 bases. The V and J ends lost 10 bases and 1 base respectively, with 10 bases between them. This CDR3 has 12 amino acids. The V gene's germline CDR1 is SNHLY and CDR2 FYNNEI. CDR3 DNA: TGTGCCAAACCGGACAGGAACACTGAAGCTTTCTTT. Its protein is CAKPDRNTEAFF.

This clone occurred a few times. The CDR3 is CASSSLAGVYEQYV. The CDR3 DNA reads TGTGCCAGCAGTTCCCTAGCAGGGGTGTACGAGCAGTACGTC. The chain recombines TRBV27 with TRBJ2-7; a possible D gene is TRBD1 (6 bases). V was cut by 4 bases and J by 4 bases, with 14 bases left in between. The CDR3 is 14 residues long. The germline V gene encodes CDR1 MNHEY and CDR2 SMNVEV (reference sequence).

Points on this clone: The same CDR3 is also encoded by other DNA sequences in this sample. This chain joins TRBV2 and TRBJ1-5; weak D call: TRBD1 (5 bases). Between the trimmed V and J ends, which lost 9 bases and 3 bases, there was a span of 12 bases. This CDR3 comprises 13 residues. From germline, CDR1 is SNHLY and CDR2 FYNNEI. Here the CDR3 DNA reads TGTGCCAGTATGTTGGACACCAATCAGCCCCAGCATTTT. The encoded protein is CASMLDTNQPQHF.

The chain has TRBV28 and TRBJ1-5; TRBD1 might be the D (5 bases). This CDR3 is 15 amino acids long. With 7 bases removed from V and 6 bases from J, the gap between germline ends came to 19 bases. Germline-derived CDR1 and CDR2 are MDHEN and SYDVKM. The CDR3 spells CASTLGDSEGQPQHF. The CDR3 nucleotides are TGTGCCAGCACCCTGGGGGACTCGGAGGGTCAGCCCCAGCATTTT. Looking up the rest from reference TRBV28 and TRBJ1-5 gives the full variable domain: DVKVTQSSRYLVKRTGEKVFLECVQDMDHENMFWYRQDPGLGLRLIYFSYDVKMKEKGDIPEGYSVSREKKERFSLILESASTNQTSMYLCASTLGDSEGQPQHFGDGTRLSIL.

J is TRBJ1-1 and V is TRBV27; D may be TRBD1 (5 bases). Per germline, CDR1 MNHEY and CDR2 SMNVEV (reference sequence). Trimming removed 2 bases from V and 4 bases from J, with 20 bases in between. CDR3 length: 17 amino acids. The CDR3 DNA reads TGTGCCAGCAGTTTAGGGGCGTCCGGGGGGAGGAGCACTGAAGCTTTCTTT. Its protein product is CASSLGASGGRSTEAFF.